Listed here are 18 T cell receptor beta chains from one sample, sequenced in a study of T cells in Graves' hyperthyroidism and ophthalmopathy (dated by TCRdb to the late 2010s). The library was made by multiplex PCR. The instrument was an Illumina HiSeq 2000. TCR beta CDR3 regions were amplified from RNA transcripts. A first-round RT-PCR of the TCR CDR3 used the HTBI primer set with the Qiagen OneStep RT-PCR kit. TCRdb applied fastp at Q25 and MiXCR to the public reads, then kept only in-frame beta chains. Entries that share a CDR3 protein sequence are merged under the most common genes and DNA. This sample comprises hundreds of thousands of distinct CDR3 sequences, roughly 14% of them detected only once. The ten largest clones represent roughly 4.5% of the sample. Sequences were obtained from blood. These receptors all stem from a woman between 35 and 50 years old with Graves' ophthalmopathy.

The CDR3 DNA follows: TGTGCCAGCAGTTACCTCCTCCCCCAATCACCCCTCCACTTT. This sequence encodes CASSYLLPQSPLHF. The chain combines TRBV6-5 with TRBJ1-6; D gene ambiguous. The CDR3 consists of 14 residues. The V gene lost 2 bases and the J gene lost 10 bases, with 12 bases spanning the gap. Germline V lookup: CDR1 MNHEY, CDR2 SVGAGI.

At least ten counts were recorded for this clonotype. The chain couples TRBV20-1 to TRBJ1-1; D possibly corresponds to TRBD1 (5 bases). The CDR3 contains 13 residues. V lost 6 bases and J 8 bases, leaving 19 bases between the germline ends. Germline CDR1 reads DFQATT; CDR2 reads SNEGSKA (reference sequence). Written as DNA, the CDR3 is TGCAGTGCCAGGGCTGAGGGCGGGAGGGAAGCTTTCTTT. Translated, it gives CSARAEGGREAFF.

The chain employs TRBV11-2 and TRBJ2-7, with 7 bases fitting TRBD1. The CDR3 totals 16 residues. After removal of 3 bases from V and 3 bases from J, the junction contained 11 bases not matched to a gene. Germline V gene data show CDR1 as SGHAT and CDR2 as FQNNGV. The CDR3 DNA reads TGTGCCAGCAGCTTGTGGGCCGGACAGGTGAACTACGAGCAGTACTTC. Amino acids: CASSLWAGQVNYEQYF.

This clonotype occurred many times. The chain employs TRBV2 and TRBJ2-7; D is possibly TRBD2 (5 bases). Germline values: CDR1 SNHLY, CDR2 FYNNEI. There are 15 residues in the CDR3. The germline V and J ends were trimmed by 7 bases and 7 bases, with 23 bases remaining between them. The CDR3 DNA follows: TGTGCCAGCACTAACATATTACAGACTATAGGGGAGCAGTACTTC. It is translated as CASTNILQTIGEQYF.

This clonotype was seen more than once but under ten times. This rearrangement joins TRBV7-2 to TRBJ2-7; 10 positions match TRBD2. Germline trimming cut 5 bases from V and 4 bases from J; bases unmatched to any gene: 8. The CDR3 runs 15 residues. Germline V lookup: CDR1 SGHTA, CDR2 FQGNSA. The CDR3: CASSVTSGETYEQYF. The DNA for the CDR3 is TGTGCCAGCAGCGTCACTAGCGGGGAAACTTACGAGCAGTACTTC.

This clonotype occurred many times. The chain combines TRBV2 with TRBJ2-2; TRBD2 matches at 11 bases. Germline CDR1 reads SNHLY; CDR2 reads FYNNEI. The CDR3 has 14 residues. With V trimmed by 7 bases and J by 10 bases, 8 bases remained unmatched. The CDR3 loop reads CASTGGLADLELFF. Here the CDR3 DNA reads TGTGCCAGCACTGGGGGACTAGCGGACCTGGAGCTGTTTTTT. The full variable domain, completed using reference TRBV2 and TRBJ2-2, is EPEVTQTPSHQVTQMGQEVILRCVPISNHLYFYWYRQILGQKVEFLVSFYNNEISEKSEIFDDQFSVERPDGSNFTLKIRSTKLEDSAMYFCASTGGLADLELFFGEGSRLTVL.

To note about this clonotype: One junction end disagrees with the germline gene, perhaps due to a read error. CDR3: CASSQGGRGYTGELFF. CDR3 DNA: TGCGCCAGCAGTCAAGGGGGTCGGGGGTACACCGGGGAGCTGTTTTTT. The chain employs TRBV4-1 and TRBJ2-2; D is perhaps TRBD1 or TRBD2 (6 bases each). The CDR3 covers 16 residues. Per germline, CDR1 MGHRA and CDR2 YSYEKL.

This clonotype was detected ten times or more. Compared with germline, one end of the junction differs, possibly owing to a read error. V gene TRBV5-1 combines with J gene TRBJ2-7; the match to TRBD1 covers 9 bases. The CDR3 extends over 14 amino acids. Germline loops: CDR1 SGHRS, CDR2 YFSETQ. The CDR3 protein is CASSLGTGNYEQYF. The CDR3 coding sequence is TGTGCCAGCAGTTTAGGGACAGGGAACTACGAGCAGTACTTC.

This clonotype showed up many times. This chain links TRBV11-2 with TRBJ1-2; D is possibly TRBD1 (5 bases). V was clipped by 8 bases and J by 2 bases, with 24 bases between them. Germline V gene sequence: CDR1 SGHAT, CDR2 FQNNGV. The CDR3 loop spans 17 amino acids. The CDR3 DNA follows: TGTGCCAGCGGCCCGCGGGGGGTAGGGGACGACAACTATGGCTACACCTTC. Translation: CASGPRGVGDDNYGYTF.

This clonotype came up many times. V gene TRBV29-1 combines with J gene TRBJ1-2, with D unresolved. Trimming left V 2 bases short and J 3 bases short, with 10 bases between. From germline, CDR1 is SQVTM and CDR2 ANQGSEA. The CDR3 totals 13 residues. The CDR3 loop is CSVEPSDDYGYTF. CDR3 bases: TGCAGCGTTGAACCGTCAGATGACTATGGCTACACCTTC.

This clonotype was found many times. This chain connects TRBV12-3 or TRBV12-4 to TRBJ1-2; D is perhaps TRBD1 (5 bases). The V end lost 2 bases, the J end lost 0 bases, and 10 bases lay between the germline ends. This CDR3 is built from 15 residues. The CDR3 DNA reads TGTGCCAGCAGTTTAATCGGGACCGCTAACTATGGCTACACCTTC. It yields the protein CASSLIGTANYGYTF.

The V gene is TRBV24-1, the J gene TRBJ1-1; possible D gene TRBD1, 6 bases. V lost 4 bases and J lost 3, with 17 bases in between. Looked up from germline, CDR1 is KGHDR and CDR2 is SFDVKD. CDR3 length equals 16 residues. CDR3 sequence reads: CATSEPGGASDTEAFF. In DNA, the CDR3 is TGTGCCACCAGTGAACCCGGGGGGGCCTCTGACACTGAAGCTTTCTTT.

This clonotype was seen repeatedly, ten times or more. The chain recombines TRBV12-5 with TRBJ1-5; D remains ambiguous. The germline CDR1 and CDR2 sequences are LGHNT and FRNRAP. CDR3 size: 14 residues. Trimming left V 2 bases short and J 6 bases short, with 11 bases between. The CDR3 region is CASGLLLPGQPQHF. The CDR3 nucleotides read TGTGCTAGTGGTTTGCTACTTCCAGGTCAGCCCCAGCATTTT.

This clonotype occurred many times. The chain carries TRBV29-1 and TRBJ1-1, with unresolved D. Trimming removed 3 bases from V and 0 bases from J, with 8 bases in between. Germline V CDR1 and CDR2: SQVTM, ANQGSEA. The CDR3 sequence is 13 residues long. CDR3 DNA sequence: TGCAGCGTTGAGCTAGACATGAACACTGAAGCTTTCTTT. This translates into CSVELDMNTEAFF.

The table lists this clonotype with many counts. The chain uses TRBV12-3 or TRBV12-4 and TRBJ2-7, with D perhaps given as TRBD1 or TRBD2 (5 bases each). The V end was cut by 6 bases, the J end by 3 bases, with 18 bases between. This CDR3 comprises 15 residues. CDR3 in amino acids: CASSPHGTDHYEQYF. The CDR3 DNA is TGTGCCAGCAGCCCACACGGGACGGACCACTACGAGCAGTACTTC.

In this sample, this clonotype turned up many times. The chain joins TRBV7-2 to TRBJ2-7, with D hard to call. From germline, CDR1 is SGHTA and CDR2 FQGNSA. V gave up 5 bases and J gave up 2 bases, with 4 bases separating them. There are 11 residues in the CDR3. CDR3 protein: CASSDAYEQYF. The CDR3 coding sequence is TGTGCCAGCAGCGATGCCTACGAGCAGTACTTC.

This clonotype was seen repeatedly, ten times or more. This is likely an artifact of a read error, given a far larger clone one base away. Since no conserved phenylalanine or tryptophan closes the CDR3, a read error is the likely cause. The chain carries TRBV12-3 or TRBV12-4 and TRBJ2-5, with D unresolved. The CDR3 contains 13 residues. The V end lost 1 base, the J end lost 1 base, and 4 bases lay between the germline ends. The CDR3 loop reads CASSLVSQETQYL. The CDR3 DNA is TGTGCCAGCAGTTTAGTCAGCCAAGAGACCCAGTACCTC.

In this sample, this clonotype turned up a few times. This may be a read error, as it is one base from a much larger clone. The chain joins TRBV13 to TRBJ2-5; D is unresolved. This CDR3 has 14 residues. CDR1 and CDR2 from the germline V gene are PRHDT and FYEKMQ (reference sequence). The CDR3 loop reads CASSSSDTQGTQYF. CDR3 in DNA: TGTGCCAGCAGCTCCTCTGACACCCAAGGGACCCAGTACTTC.